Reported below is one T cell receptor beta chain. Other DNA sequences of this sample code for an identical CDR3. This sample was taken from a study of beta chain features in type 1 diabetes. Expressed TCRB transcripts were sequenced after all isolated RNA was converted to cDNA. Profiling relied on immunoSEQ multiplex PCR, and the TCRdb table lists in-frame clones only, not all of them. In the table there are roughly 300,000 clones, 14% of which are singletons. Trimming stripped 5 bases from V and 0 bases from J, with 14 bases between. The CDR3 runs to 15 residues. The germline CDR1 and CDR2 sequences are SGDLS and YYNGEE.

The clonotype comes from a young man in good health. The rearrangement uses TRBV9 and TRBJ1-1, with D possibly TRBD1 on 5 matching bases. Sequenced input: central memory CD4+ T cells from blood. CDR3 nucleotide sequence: TGTGCCAGCAGTGAGAGGGGCGACATGAACACTGAAGCTTTCTTT. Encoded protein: CASSERGDMNTEAFF.